Described below is a single T cell receptor beta chain sequence and its context. The data are from a study of identical twins. Each cDNA held unique molecular identifiers, and template switching gave it a universal primer site. MiXCR was run by TCRdb on the 5' RACE reads, yielding one entry per CDR3 protein. Of approximately 590,000 distinct CDR3 sequences listed, 9.6% are singletons. Germline CDR1 reads MRHNA; CDR2 reads SNTAGT. The CDR3 extends over 15 amino acids. Trimming at V came to 6 bases and at J to 4 bases, leaving 4 bases not matched to a gene. This same sample was also taken into another study, of yellow fever vaccine responses in identical twins.

The chain couples TRBV6-4 to TRBJ2-3, with TRBD2 matching over 13 bases. The specimen was PBMCs. The receptor was isolated from a woman between 18 and 29 years old in good health. As DNA, the CDR3 is TGTGCCAGCAGGTCGGGACTAGCGGGGTCAGATACGCAGTATTTT. Protein: CASRSGLAGSDTQYF.